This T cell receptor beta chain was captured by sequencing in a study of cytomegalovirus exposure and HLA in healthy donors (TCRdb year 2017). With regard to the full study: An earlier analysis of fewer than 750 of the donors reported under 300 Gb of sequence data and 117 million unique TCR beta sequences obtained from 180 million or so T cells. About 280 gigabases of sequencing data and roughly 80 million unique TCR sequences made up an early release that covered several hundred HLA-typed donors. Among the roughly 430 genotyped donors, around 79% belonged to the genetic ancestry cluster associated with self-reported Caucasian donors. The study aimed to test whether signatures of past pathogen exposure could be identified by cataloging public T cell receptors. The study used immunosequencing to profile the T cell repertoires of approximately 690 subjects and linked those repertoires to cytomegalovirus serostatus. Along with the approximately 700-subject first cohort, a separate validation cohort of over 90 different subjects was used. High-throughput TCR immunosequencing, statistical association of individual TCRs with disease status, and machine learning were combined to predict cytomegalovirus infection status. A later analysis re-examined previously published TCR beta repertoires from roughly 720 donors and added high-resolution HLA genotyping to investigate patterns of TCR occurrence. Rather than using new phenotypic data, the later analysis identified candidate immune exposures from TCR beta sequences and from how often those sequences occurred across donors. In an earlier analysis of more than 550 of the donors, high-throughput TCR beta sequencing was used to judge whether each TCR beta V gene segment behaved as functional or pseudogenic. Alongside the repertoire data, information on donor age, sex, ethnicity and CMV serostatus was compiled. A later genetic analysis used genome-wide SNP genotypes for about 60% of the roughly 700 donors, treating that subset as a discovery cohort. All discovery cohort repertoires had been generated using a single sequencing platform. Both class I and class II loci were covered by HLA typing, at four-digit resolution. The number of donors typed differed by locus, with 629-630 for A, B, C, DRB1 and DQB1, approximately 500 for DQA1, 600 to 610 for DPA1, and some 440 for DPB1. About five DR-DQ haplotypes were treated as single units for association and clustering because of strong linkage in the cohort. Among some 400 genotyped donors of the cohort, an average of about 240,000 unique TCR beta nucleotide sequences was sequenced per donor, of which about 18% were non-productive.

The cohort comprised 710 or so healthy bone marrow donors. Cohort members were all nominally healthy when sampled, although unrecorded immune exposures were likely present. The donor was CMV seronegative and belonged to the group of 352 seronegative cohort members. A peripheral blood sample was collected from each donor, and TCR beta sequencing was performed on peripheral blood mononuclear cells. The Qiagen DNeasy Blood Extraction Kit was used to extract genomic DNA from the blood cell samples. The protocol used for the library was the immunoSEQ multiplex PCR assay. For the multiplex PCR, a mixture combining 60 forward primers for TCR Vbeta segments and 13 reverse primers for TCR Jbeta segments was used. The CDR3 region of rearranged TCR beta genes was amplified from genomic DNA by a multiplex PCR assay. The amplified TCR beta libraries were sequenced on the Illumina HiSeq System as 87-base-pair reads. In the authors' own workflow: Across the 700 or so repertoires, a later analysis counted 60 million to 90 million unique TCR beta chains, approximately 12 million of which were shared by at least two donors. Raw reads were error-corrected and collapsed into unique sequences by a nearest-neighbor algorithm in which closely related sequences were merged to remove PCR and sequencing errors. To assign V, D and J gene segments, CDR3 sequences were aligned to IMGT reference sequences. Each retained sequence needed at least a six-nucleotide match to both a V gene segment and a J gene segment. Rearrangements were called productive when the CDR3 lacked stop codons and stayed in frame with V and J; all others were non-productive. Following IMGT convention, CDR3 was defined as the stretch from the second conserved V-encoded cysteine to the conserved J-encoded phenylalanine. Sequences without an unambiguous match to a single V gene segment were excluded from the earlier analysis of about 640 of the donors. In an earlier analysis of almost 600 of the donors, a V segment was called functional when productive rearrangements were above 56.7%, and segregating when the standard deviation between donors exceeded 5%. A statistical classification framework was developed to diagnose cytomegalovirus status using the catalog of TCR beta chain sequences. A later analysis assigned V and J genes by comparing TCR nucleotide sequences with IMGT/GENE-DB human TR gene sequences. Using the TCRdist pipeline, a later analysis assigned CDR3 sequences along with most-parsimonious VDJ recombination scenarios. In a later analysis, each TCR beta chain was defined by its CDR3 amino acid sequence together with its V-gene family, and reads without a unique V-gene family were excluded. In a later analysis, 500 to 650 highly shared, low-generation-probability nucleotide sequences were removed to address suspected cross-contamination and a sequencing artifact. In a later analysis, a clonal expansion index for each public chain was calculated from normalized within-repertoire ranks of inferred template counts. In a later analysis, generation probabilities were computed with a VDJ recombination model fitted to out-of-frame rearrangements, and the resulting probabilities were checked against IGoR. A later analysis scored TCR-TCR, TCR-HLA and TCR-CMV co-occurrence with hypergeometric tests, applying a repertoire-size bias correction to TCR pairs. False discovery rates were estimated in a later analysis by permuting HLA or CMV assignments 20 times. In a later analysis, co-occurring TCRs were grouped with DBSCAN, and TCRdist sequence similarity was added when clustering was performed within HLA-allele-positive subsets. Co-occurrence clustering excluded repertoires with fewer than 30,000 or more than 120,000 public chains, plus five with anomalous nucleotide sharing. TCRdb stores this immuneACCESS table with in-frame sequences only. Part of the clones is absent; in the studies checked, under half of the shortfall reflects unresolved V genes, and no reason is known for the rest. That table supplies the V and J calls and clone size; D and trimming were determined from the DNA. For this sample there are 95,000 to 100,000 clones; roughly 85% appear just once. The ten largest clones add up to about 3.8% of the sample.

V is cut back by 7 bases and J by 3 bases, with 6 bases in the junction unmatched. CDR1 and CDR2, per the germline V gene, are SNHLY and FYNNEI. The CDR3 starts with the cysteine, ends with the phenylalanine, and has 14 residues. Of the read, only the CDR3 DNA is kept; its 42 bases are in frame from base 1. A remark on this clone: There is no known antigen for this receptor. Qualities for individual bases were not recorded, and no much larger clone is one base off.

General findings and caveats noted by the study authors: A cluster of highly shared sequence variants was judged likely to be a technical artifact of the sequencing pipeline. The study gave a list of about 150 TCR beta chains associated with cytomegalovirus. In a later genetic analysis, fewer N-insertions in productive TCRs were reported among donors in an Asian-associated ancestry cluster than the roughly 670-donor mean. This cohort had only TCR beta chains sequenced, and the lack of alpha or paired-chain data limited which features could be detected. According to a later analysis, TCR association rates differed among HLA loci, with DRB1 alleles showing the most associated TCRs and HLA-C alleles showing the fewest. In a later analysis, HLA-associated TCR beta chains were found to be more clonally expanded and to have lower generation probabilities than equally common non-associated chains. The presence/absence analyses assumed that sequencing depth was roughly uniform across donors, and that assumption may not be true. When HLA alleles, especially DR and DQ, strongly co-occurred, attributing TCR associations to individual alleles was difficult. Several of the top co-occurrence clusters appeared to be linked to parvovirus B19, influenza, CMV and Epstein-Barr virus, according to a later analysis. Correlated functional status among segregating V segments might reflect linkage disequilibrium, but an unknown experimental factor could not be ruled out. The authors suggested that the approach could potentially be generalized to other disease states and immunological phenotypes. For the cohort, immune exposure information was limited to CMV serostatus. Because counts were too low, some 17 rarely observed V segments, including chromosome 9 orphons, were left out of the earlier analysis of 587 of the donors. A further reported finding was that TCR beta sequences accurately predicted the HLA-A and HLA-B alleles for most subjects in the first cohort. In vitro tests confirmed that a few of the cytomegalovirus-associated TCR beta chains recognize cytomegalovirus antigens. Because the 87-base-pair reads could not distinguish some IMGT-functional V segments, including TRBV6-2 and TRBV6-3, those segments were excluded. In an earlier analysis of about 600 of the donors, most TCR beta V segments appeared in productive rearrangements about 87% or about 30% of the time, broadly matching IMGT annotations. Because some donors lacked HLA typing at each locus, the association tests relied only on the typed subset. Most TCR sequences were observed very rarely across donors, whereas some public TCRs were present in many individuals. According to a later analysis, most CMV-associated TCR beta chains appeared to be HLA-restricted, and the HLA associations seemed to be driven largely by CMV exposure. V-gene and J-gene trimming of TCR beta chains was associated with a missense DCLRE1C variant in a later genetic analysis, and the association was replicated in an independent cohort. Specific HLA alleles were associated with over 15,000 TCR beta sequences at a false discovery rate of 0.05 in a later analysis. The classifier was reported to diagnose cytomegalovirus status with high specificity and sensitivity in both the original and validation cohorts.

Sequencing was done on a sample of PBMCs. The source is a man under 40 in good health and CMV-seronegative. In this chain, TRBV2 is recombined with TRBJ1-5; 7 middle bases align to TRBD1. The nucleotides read TGTGCCAGCAAAGAGGAGGGGGCCAATCAGCCCCAGCATTTT. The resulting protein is CASKEEGANQPQHF.